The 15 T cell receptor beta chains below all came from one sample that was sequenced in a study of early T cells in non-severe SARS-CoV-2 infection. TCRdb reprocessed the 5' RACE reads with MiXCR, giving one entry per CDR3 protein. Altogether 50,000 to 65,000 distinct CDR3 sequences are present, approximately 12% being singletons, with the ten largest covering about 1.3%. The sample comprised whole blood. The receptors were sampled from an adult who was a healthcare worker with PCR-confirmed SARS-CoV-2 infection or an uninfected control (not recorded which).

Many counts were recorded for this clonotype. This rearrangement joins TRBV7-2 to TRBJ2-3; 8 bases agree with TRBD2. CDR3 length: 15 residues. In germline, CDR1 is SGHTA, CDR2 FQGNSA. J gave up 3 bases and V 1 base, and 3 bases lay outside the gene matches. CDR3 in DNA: TGTGCCAGCAGCTTAGTTGGCGGGGGGACAGATACGCAGTATTTT. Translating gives CASSLVGGGTDTQYF.

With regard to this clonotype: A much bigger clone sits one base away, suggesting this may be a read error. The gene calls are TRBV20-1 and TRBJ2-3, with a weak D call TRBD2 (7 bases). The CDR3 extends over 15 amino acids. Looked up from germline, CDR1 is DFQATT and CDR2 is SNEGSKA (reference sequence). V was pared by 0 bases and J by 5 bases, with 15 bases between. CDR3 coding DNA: TGCAGTGCTAGAGATTGGATGGGGGGGCAAGATACGCAGTATTTT. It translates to CSARDWMGGQDTQYF.

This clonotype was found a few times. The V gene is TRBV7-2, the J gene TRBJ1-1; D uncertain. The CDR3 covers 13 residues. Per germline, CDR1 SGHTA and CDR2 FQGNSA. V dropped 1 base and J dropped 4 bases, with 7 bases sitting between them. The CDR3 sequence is CASSLVSGTEAFF. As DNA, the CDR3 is TGTGCCAGCAGCTTAGTCAGTGGCACTGAAGCTTTCTTT. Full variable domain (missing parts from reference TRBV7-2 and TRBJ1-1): GAGVSQSPSNKVTEKGKDVELRCDPISGHTALYWYRQSLGQGLEFLIYFQGNSAPDKSGLPSDRFSAERTGGSVSTLTIQRTQQEDSAVYLCASSLVSGTEAFFGQGTRLTVV.

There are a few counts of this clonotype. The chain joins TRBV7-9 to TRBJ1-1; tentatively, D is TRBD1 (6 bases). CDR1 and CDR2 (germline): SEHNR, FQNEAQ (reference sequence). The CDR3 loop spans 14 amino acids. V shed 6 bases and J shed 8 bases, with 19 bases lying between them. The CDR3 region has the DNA TGTGCCAGCAGAGATTCGGCGGGGGACATAGAAGCTTTCTTT. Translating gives CASRDSAGDIEAFF.

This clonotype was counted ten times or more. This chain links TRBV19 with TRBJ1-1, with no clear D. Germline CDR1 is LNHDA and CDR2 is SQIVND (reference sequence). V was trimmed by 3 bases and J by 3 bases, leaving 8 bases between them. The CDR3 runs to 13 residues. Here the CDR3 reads CASSIQWDTEAFF. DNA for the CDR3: TGTGCCAGTAGTATTCAATGGGACACTGAAGCTTTCTTT.

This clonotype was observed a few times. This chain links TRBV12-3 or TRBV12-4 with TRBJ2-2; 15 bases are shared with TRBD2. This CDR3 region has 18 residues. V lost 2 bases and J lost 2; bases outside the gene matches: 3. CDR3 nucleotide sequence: TGTGCCAGCAGTTTACCGGGACTAGCGGGGGGAAACACCGGGGAGCTGTTTTTT. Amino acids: CASSLPGLAGGNTGELFF.

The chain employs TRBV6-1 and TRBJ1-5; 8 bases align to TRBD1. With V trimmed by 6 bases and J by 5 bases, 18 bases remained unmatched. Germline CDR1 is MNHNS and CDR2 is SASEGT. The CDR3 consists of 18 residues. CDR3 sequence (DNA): TGTGCCAGCAGCGACCGGGACAGGTCGCTTTCAGTCCATCAGCCCCAGCATTTT. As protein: CASSDRDRSLSVHQPQHF.

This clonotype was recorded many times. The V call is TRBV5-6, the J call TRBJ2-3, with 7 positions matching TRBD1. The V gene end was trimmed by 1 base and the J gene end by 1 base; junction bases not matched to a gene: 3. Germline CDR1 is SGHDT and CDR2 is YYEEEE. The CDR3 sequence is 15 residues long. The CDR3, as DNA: TGTGCCAGCAGCTTGAGGGGGCTACGCACAGATACGCAGTATTTT. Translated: CASSLRGLRTDTQYF.

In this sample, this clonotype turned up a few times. CDR3 residues: CATSWAARTQETQYF. The CDR3 coding sequence is TGTGCCACCTCTTGGGCGGCCCGCACCCAAGAGACCCAGTACTTC. The chain recombines TRBV19 with TRBJ2-5; D unresolved. The germline V gene has CDR1 LNHDA and CDR2 SQIVND (reference sequence). Between the trimmed V and J ends, which lost 10 bases and 1 base, there was a span of 19 bases. The CDR3 extends over 15 amino acids. Looking up the rest from reference TRBV19 and TRBJ2-5 gives the full variable domain: DGGITQSPKYLFRKEGQNVTLSCEQNLNHDAMYWYRQDPGQGLRLIYYSQIVNDFQKGDIAEGYSVSREKKESFPLTVTSAQKNPTAFYLCATSWAARTQETQYFGPGTRLLVL.

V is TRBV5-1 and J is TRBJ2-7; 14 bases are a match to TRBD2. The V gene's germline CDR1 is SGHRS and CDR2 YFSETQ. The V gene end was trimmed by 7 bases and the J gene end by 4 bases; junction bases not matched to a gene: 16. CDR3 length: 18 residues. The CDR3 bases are TGCGCCAGCGGCCAGGGGACTAGCGGGGGCCTCGTGAGGTACGAGCAGTACTTC. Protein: CASGQGTSGGLVRYEQYF.

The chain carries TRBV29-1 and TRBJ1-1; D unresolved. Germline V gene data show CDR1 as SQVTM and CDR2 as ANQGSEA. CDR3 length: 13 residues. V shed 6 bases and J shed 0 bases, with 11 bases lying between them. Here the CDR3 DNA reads TGCAGCGTGATCATGATGATGAACACTGAAGCTTTCTTT. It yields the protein CSVIMMMNTEAFF.

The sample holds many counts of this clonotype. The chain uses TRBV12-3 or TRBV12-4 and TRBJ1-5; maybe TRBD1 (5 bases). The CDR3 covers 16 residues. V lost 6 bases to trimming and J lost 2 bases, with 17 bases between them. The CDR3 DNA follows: TGTGCCAGCAGCCTGTTGATGGGGGAGGGCAATCAGCCCCAGCATTTT. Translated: CASSLLMGEGNQPQHF.

The CDR3 DNA reads TGCGCCAGCAGCCCCCCGGAAAGGGTGTATCCCTACGAGCAGTACTTC. Amino acids: CASSPPERVYPYEQYF. V usage is TRBV5-1 and J usage is TRBJ2-7; no clear D. Germline lookup yields CDR1 SGHRS and CDR2 YFSETQ. With 4 bases removed from V and 2 bases from J, the gap between germline ends came to 19 bases. The CDR3 runs to 16 residues. Full variable domain (missing parts from reference TRBV5-1 and TRBJ2-7): KAGVTQTPRYLIKTRGQQVTLSCSPISGHRSVSWYQQTPGQGLQFLFEYFSETQRNKGNFPGRFSGRQFSNSRSEMNVSTLELGDSALYLCASSPPERVYPYEQYFGPGTRLTVT.

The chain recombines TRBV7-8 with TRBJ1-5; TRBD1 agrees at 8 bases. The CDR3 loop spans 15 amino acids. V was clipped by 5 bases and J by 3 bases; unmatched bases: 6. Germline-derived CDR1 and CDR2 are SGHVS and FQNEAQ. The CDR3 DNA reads TGTGCCAGCAGCGATGGACAGGGCTACAATCAGCCCCAGCATTTT. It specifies CASSDGQGYNQPQHF.

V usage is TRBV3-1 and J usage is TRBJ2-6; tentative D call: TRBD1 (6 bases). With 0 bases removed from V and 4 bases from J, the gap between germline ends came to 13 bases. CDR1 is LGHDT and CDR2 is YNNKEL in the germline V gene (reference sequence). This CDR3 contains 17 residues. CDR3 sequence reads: CASSQEPQGLGANVLTF. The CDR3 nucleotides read TGTGCCAGCAGCCAAGAACCCCAGGGGCTCGGGGCCAACGTCCTGACTTTC. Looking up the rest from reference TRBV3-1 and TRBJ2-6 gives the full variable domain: DTAVSQTPKYLVTQMGNDKSIKCEQNLGHDTMYWYKQDSKKFLKIMFSYNNKELIINETVPNRFSPKSPDKAHLNLHINSLELGDSAVYFCASSQEPQGLGANVLTFGAGSRLTVL.